A selection of T cell receptor beta chains follows, all from one sample in a study of shared clonotypes between healthy human individuals. Assay used: immunoSEQ multiplex PCR; TCRdb lists only in-frame clones, some missing. The table lists roughly 2.5 million clones, 85% to 95% of them singletons. Sequenced input: naive CD4+ T cells sorted from blood. The source is a man younger than 35 in good health. CDR3s include the opening cysteine and the closing phenylalanine or tryptophan. A D gene is named only where the DNA matches it firmly. The size of a clone is reported for some rows only, either as once, few or many, or as a class for expanded clones.

d_gene: NA; abundance: NA; j_gene: TRBJ1-5; v_gene: TRBV6-1; CDR3nt: TGTGCCAGCAGTGAAGGCGTATACGGGTTTAGCAATCAGCCCCAGCATTTT; CDR3aa: CASSEGVYGFSNQPQHF
d_gene: NA; abundance: NA; j_gene: TRBJ1-2; v_gene: TRBV6-5; CDR3nt: TGTGCCAGCACTCCGACAGCGAACTATGGCTACACCTTC; CDR3aa: CASTPTANYGYTF
d_gene: NA; abundance: once; j_gene: TRBJ2-5; v_gene: TRBV6-5; CDR3nt: TGTGCCAGCAGGAGGGCAGAGACCCAGTACTTC; CDR3aa: CASRRAETQYF
d_gene: NA; abundance: NA; j_gene: TRBJ2-7; v_gene: TRBV5-6; CDR3nt: TGTGCCAGCAGCTTGAGACTCCTATCCCTCTCCTACGAGCAGTACTTC; CDR3aa: CASSLRLLSLSYEQYF
d_gene: NA; abundance: once; j_gene: TRBJ1-5; v_gene: TRBV5-4; CDR3nt: TGTGCCAGCAGTTTTTTTGGGGGAACCAGCAATCAGCCCCAGCATTTT; CDR3aa: CASSFFGGTSNQPQHF
d_gene: TRBD1; abundance: NA; j_gene: TRBJ1-5; v_gene: TRBV19; CDR3nt: TGTGCCAGTAGTATTGGAAGACAGGGGATGAATCAGCCCCAGCATTTT; CDR3aa: CASSIGRQGMNQPQHF
d_gene: NA; abundance: NA; j_gene: TRBJ2-3; v_gene: TRBV28; CDR3nt: TGTGCCAGCAGTTCCCCATCAGATACGCAGTATTTT; CDR3aa: CASSSPSDTQYF
d_gene: NA; abundance: NA; j_gene: TRBJ2-1; v_gene: TRBV27; CDR3nt: TGTGCCAGCATCCCTCGGTGGGGGGGCAGTAATGAGCAGTTCTTC; CDR3aa: CASIPRWGGSNEQFF
d_gene: NA; abundance: NA; j_gene: TRBJ1-5; v_gene: TRBV28; CDR3nt: TGTGCCAGCAGTTTTGTAGCGGGGGCACCCAATCAGCCCCAGCATTTT; CDR3aa: CASSFVAGAPNQPQHF
d_gene: NA; abundance: NA; j_gene: TRBJ2-7; v_gene: TRBV2; CDR3nt: TGTGCCAGCAGTACCGGGACGGATTTTTCCTACGAGCAGTACTTC; CDR3aa: CASSTGTDFSYEQYF
d_gene: NA; abundance: NA; j_gene: TRBJ1-3; v_gene: TRBV27; CDR3nt: TGTGCCAGCAGTGGGGGGGGCAGCTCTGGAAACACCATATATTTT; CDR3aa: CASSGGGSSGNTIYF
d_gene: NA; abundance: NA; j_gene: TRBJ1-4; v_gene: TRBV6-6; CDR3nt: TGTGCCAGCAATAGGCAGGGCCGCGAAAAACTGTTTTTT; CDR3aa: CASNRQGREKLFF